The entry below describes one T cell receptor beta chain. Its antigen is not identified. The data derive from a study of graft-versus-host responses after intestinal transplantation. Study at large: Tacrolimus and steroids were given for around 3 years to all recipients after anti-thymocyte globulin induction.

This CDR3 has 14 amino acids. The V gene's germline CDR1 is SNHLY and CDR2 FYNNEI. Trimming at V came to 7 bases and at J to 4 bases, leaving 6 bases not matched to a gene. The repertoire was sequenced with immunoSEQ multiplex PCR; TCRdb's copy has only in-frame clones and lacks some. The sample includes tens of thousands of clones, approximately 84% of them seen just once. Study results and caveats: Recipient-marrow GvH clones were detected, some having first appeared in ileum or blood. The study associated peak circulating GvH clone levels with early post-transplant HvG declines.

This rearrangement joins TRBV2 to TRBJ2-5; 10 bases are a match to TRBD1. Source: unstimulated CD4+ T cells sorted from spleen or lymph node cells, taken before transplant. This receptor was taken from a human donor who was the organ donor for an intestinal transplant. The CDR3 DNA reads as TGTGCCAGCAAGGGGACAGGGGTCGGAGAGACCCAGTACTTC. Amino acid sequence: CASKGTGVGETQYF.